The rows below give T cell receptor beta chains drawn from one sample of a study of CD8 T cells in Susac syndrome. One entry per CDR3 protein results from TCRdb running MiXCR on the immunoSEQ multiplex PCR reads. Of 130,000 or so distinct CDR3 sequences listed, about 95% are singletons. Sequenced: CD4+ T cells from PBMCs. The receptor set was obtained from a human donor with multiple sclerosis. Each CDR3 is given with its conserved first and last residue. The D gene is left open where the match is weak. The size entry is marked missing in some rows and otherwise reads once, few, many or a size class.

size	D	J	V	CDR3	DNA
.	.	TRBJ1-6	TRBV3-1	CASSRGKIYNSPLHF	TGTGCCAGCAGCCGGGGCAAGATCTATAATTCACCCCTCCACTTT
.	TRBD1	TRBJ1-5	TRBV29-1	CSVSTGGSNQPQHF	TGCAGCGTTTCTACAGGGGGTTCAAATCAGCCCCAGCATTTT
.	.	TRBJ2-1	TRBV12-3/TRBV12-4	CASSLGQRTNEQFF	TGTGCCAGCAGTTTAGGCCAGCGGACCAATGAGCAGTTCTTC
.	TRBD2	TRBJ2-7	TRBV12-3/TRBV12-4	CASSWRTSGSHEQYF	TGTGCCAGCAGTTGGAGGACTAGCGGGAGCCACGAGCAGTACTTC
.	.	TRBJ1-1	TRBV29-1	CSVSDGENTEAFF	TGCAGCGTCTCGGACGGAGAGAACACTGAAGCTTTCTTT
once	TRBD2	TRBJ2-1	TRBV7-9	CASRGLVSPEQFF	TGTGCCAGCAGAGGACTAGTATCTCCTGAGCAGTTCTTC
once	TRBD1	TRBJ2-7	TRBV20-1	CSASPGQGYEQYF	TGCAGTGCCAGCCCAGGACAGGGCTACGAGCAGTACTTC
few	.	TRBJ1-2	TRBV7-9	CASSPYRNYGYTF	TGTGCCAGCAGCCCGTACCGGAACTATGGCTACACCTTC
.	.	TRBJ1-5	TRBV18	CASSPRPMGDQPQHF	TGTGCCAGCTCCCCACGACCTATGGGAGATCAGCCCCAGCATTTT
once	.	TRBJ1-5	TRBV20-1	CSATGKSGLFNQPQHF	TGCAGTGCTACCGGGAAATCAGGGCTATTTAATCAGCCCCAGCATTTT
.	TRBD2	TRBJ2-2	TRBV9	CASSPIAGLHTGELFF	TGTGCCAGCAGCCCGATAGCGGGACTGCACACCGGGGAGCTGTTTTTT
.	.	TRBJ2-3	TRBV9	CASRGGRTDTQYF	TGTGCCAGTCGCGGCGGCCGCACAGATACGCAGTATTTT
once	.	TRBJ1-2	TRBV15	CATSRDRQDYYGYTF	TGTGCCACCAGCAGAGATAGACAGGATTACTATGGCTACACCTTC
once	TRBD1	TRBJ1-1	TRBV2	CASGQGLTEAFF	TGTGCCAGCGGACAGGGTCTCACTGAAGCTTTCTTT
.	TRBD2	TRBJ2-1	TRBV3-1	CASSLSGRRYNEQFF	TGTGCCAGCAGCCTCAGCGGGAGGCGCTACAATGAGCAGTTCTTC
once	TRBD1	TRBJ2-3	TRBV30	CAWSSGGADTQYF	TGTGCCTGGAGTTCAGGGGGCGCAGATACGCAGTATTTT
.	TRBD2	TRBJ2-1	TRBV5-1	CASSLPSSGRANEQFF	TGCGCCAGCAGCTTGCCGTCTAGCGGGAGGGCAAATGAGCAGTTCTTC
.	.	TRBJ2-5	TRBV29-1	CSNRAGETQYF	TGCAGTAACAGGGCGGGGGAGACCCAGTACTTC
.	TRBD2	TRBJ2-5	TRBV15	CATSRLAGPQETQYF	TGTGCCACCAGCAGGCTAGCGGGTCCCCAAGAGACCCAGTACTTC
.	TRBD2	TRBJ2-3	TRBV29-1	CSVDGAGGYTQYF	TGCAGCGTTGACGGAGCGGGGGGGTATACGCAGTATTTT
.	TRBD1	TRBJ1-2	TRBV5-1	CASTQGDRDYGYTF	TGCGCCAGCACCCAAGGGGACAGGGACTATGGCTACACCTTC
.	TRBD1	TRBJ2-7	TRBV20-1	CSAPNRGSQTYEQYF	TGCAGTGCTCCCAACAGGGGGAGCCAAACCTACGAGCAGTACTTC
.	TRBD2	TRBJ2-3	TRBV11-2	CASSLTFSGGGPTDTQYF	TGTGCCAGCAGCTTAACGTTCAGTGGCGGGGGACCCACAGATACGCAGTATTTT
once	.	TRBJ2-3	TRBV5-1	CASSRLTATDTQYF	TGCGCCAGCAGTCGGCTAACCGCCACAGATACGCAGTATTTT
.	TRBD1	TRBJ2-3	TRBV7-9	CASSPHLDRGTQYF	TGTGCCAGCAGCCCCCACTTGGACAGGGGTACGCAGTATTTT
.	.	TRBJ1-6	TRBV7-9	CASSPNHSPLHF	TGTGCCAGCAGTCCCAATCATTCACCCCTCCACTTT
.	TRBD1	TRBJ2-3	TRBV5-6	CASALGQGTDTQYF	TGTGCCAGCGCATTAGGACAGGGCACAGATACGCAGTATTTT
.	.	TRBJ2-7	TRBV15	CATSRERVANEQYF	TGTGCCACCAGCAGGGAGAGGGTGGCGAACGAGCAGTACTTC
.	TRBD1	TRBJ2-2	TRBV9	CASSVGGQGASGELFF	TGTGCCAGCAGCGTAGGAGGACAGGGGGCCTCCGGGGAGCTGTTTTTT
once	TRBD2	TRBJ2-1	TRBV4-1	CASSRQGTSAQSSYNEQFF	TGCGCCAGCAGCCGCCAGGGAACTAGCGCACAAAGCTCCTACAATGAGCAGTTCTTC
.	TRBD1	TRBJ2-7	TRBV7-9	CASTLGVRGNYEQYF	TGTGCCAGCACCCTAGGGGTCAGGGGGAACTACGAGCAGTACTTC
once	.	TRBJ2-3	TRBV12-3/TRBV12-4	CASSFGPGPSTDTQYF	.
few	.	TRBJ2-3	TRBV5-4	CASSLETGYTDTQYF	TGTGCCAGCAGCTTGGAAACAGGGTACACAGATACGCAGTATTTT
.	TRBD1	TRBJ2-6	TRBV28	CASSDRSGTVSGANVLTF	TGTGCCAGCAGTGATAGGAGTGGGACAGTCTCTGGGGCCAACGTCCTGACTTTC
.	TRBD1	TRBJ2-1	TRBV6-1	CASSWGQGRSYNEQFF	TGTGCCAGCAGCTGGGGACAGGGCCGCTCCTACAATGAGCAGTTCTTC
.	.	TRBJ2-1	TRBV19	CASSKTGTNYNEQFF	TGTGCCAGTAGTAAAACAGGGACCAACTACAATGAGCAGTTCTTC
.	.	TRBJ1-2	TRBV20-1	CSANFGTSNYGYTF	TGCAGTGCTAACTTTGGCACTTCTAACTATGGCTACACCTTC
.	.	TRBJ2-5	TRBV30	CAWIGQLETQYF	TGTGCCTGGATAGGACAGCTAGAGACCCAGTACTTC
.	TRBD2	TRBJ2-3	TRBV9	CASSPASSGGELSTDTQYF	TGTGCCAGCAGCCCGGCCTCTAGCGGGGGGGAGCTCAGCACAGATACGCAGTATTTT
.	.	TRBJ2-7	TRBV6-2/TRBV6-3	CASSYTGTAAYEQYF	TGTGCCAGCAGTTACACCGGGACCGCAGCCTACGAGCAGTACTTC
.	.	TRBJ2-3	TRBV20-1	CSARESWGPRRTDTQYF	TGCAGTGCTAGAGAGAGTTGGGGGCCACGTCGCACAGATACGCAGTATTTT
once	.	TRBJ2-3	TRBV7-2	CASSVTSFSDTQYF	TGTGCCAGCAGCGTCACTAGCTTTTCGGATACGCAGTATTTT
.	.	TRBJ1-2	TRBV28	CASSLVSANYGYTF	TGTGCCAGCAGTTTAGTATCAGCTAACTATGGCTACACCTTC
.	TRBD1	TRBJ1-2	TRBV14	CASSQFLTGGGGYTF	TGTGCCAGCAGCCAATTCTTGACAGGGGGAGGAGGCTACACCTTC
once	.	TRBJ2-3	TRBV28	CASRHDRHTDTQYF	TGTGCCAGCAGACACGACAGACACACAGATACGCAGTATTTT
.	.	TRBJ2-4	TRBV2	CASSEVGNIQYF	TGTGCCAGCAGTGAGGTGGGAAACATTCAGTACTTC
.	TRBD1	TRBJ2-7	TRBV29-1	CSVDGQGKTYEQYF	TGCAGCGTTGATGGACAGGGAAAAACCTACGAGCAGTACTTC
.	.	TRBJ1-5	TRBV25-1	CASNQGNQPQHF	TGTGCCAGCAACCAGGGGAATCAGCCCCAGCATTTT
.	TRBD1	TRBJ1-4	TRBV28	CASSFRGQGAGKLFF	TGTGCCAGCAGTTTCCGGGGACAGGGGGCAGGAAAACTGTTTTTT
.	TRBD1	TRBJ2-1	TRBV6-5	CASSSSTGTGANNEQFF	TGTGCCAGCAGTTCCAGTACAGGGACAGGGGCTAACAATGAGCAGTTCTTC
.	.	TRBJ1-1	TRBV25-1	CASVSPGEAFF	TGTGCCAGCGTTTCTCCGGGCGAAGCTTTCTTT
once	.	TRBJ2-3	TRBV2	CATGRRGTDTQYF	TGTGCCACCGGGCGGCGGGGCACAGATACGCAGTATTTT
.	.	TRBJ1-1	TRBV3-1	CASSQEGTSAFF	TGTGCCAGCAGCCAAGAGGGGACGTCGGCTTTCTTT
.	TRBD2	TRBJ2-7	TRBV5-6	CASRAGGVDYEQYF	TGTGCCAGCAGGGCGGGGGGTGTTGACTACGAGCAGTACTTC